The clone carrying this TCR beta chain showed up just a few times. Its antigen is still unknown. The sample belongs to a study of T cells in localized non-small cell lung cancer. Trimming took off 10 bases at V and 7 bases at J, with 16 bases between the two ends. Germline V gene data show CDR1 as MDHEN and CDR2 as SYDVKM. The length of the CDR3 is 12 residues. The study's findings and limits: Adjacent lung had a median roughly 50 of the 100 largest tumor clones.

Method: immunoSEQ multiplex PCR; TCRdb's copy keeps in-frame clones and lacks some. This sample carries fewer than 3,000 clones, about two fifths of them seen once, and the ten largest clones take 8.5% to 10%. J is TRBJ1-1 and V is TRBV28, with a tentative D call TRBD1 (6 bases). This TCR was recovered from a male donor older than 55 with stage I squamous cell lung carcinoma. The sample in question was lung tumor tissue, obtained before any cancer treatment. The CDR3 loop is CATSTGSVEAFF. In DNA form, the CDR3 reads TGTGCCACCTCGACAGGTTCGGTTGAAGCTTTCTTT.